This TCR beta chain was documented in a study of shared clonotypes between healthy human individuals. Study-wide context: The study enrolled a couple of women and a few men aged 18 to 49. General study results and limits: Blood alone was sampled, and tissue repertoires likely differ. Relative to clonotypes present in all four donors, those not shared had lower generation probabilities.

Of note for this clone: Its specificity is not known.

TCRdb's copy holds only in-frame clones and misses some; the assay was immunoSEQ multiplex PCR. The table records around 2,000,000 clones, around 96% of them present only once. Only CD45RO-negative cells positively selected for CCR7 counted as naive CD8 cells, so terminally differentiated effector memory CD45RA+ cells were excluded. V was pared by 5 bases and J by 5 bases, with 12 bases between. Germline-derived CDR1 and CDR2 are PRHDT and FYEKMQ (reference sequence). The CDR3 is 14 residues long. Sequencing was carried out using naive CD8+ T cells sorted from blood. The sequence was collected from a man between 18 and 29 years old in good health. The gene calls are TRBV13 and TRBJ2-2, with D perhaps TRBD1 or TRBD2 (5 bases each). The CDR3 reads CASSGGEGTGELFF. The CDR3 nucleotides read TGTGCCAGCAGCGGTGGAGAGGGGACCGGGGAGCTGTTTTTT.